This TCR beta chain was observed in a study of blood T cell repertoires in COVID-19. Study as a whole: The origin of the acute and convalescent COVID-19 samples was the United States, Italy and Spain.

As originally analysed: Scientists estimated how many nucleated cells there were by amplifying reference gene primers. Assay used: immunoSEQ multiplex PCR; TCRdb lists only in-frame clones, some missing. That table is the source of V, J and clone size, and D and trimming were worked out from the DNA. Among fewer than 350,000 clones listed, 90% were seen once. Seattle patients were enrolled during active infection and followed longitudinally. With 5 bases removed from V and 5 bases from J, the gap between germline ends came to 12 bases. Germline V gene sequence: CDR1 SGHVS, CDR2 FNYEAQ. This CDR3 comprises 14 residues.

The TCR sequence derives from a woman aged 30 to 39 with COVID-19, enrolled during active disease. Sequencing was carried out using peripheral blood. The J gene is TRBJ2-2, the V gene TRBV7-6; TRBD1 is a possible D gene (5 bases). CDR3 region: CASSLNGATGELFF. The CDR3 coding sequence is TGTGCCAGCAGCCTTAATGGGGCAACCGGGGAGCTGTTTTTT.